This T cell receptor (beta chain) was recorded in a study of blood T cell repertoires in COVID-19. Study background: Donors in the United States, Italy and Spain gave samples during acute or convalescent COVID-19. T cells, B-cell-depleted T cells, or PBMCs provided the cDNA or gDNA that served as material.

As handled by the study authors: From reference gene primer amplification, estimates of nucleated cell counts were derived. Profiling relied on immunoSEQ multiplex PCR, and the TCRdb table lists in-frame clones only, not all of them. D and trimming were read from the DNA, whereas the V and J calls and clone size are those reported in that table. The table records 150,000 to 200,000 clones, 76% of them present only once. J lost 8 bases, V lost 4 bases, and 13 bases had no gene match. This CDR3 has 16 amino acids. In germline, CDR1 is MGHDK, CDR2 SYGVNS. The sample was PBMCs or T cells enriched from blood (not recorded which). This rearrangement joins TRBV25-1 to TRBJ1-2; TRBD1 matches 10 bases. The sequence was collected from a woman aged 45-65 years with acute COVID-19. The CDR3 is CASSAQRDRGLSGYTF. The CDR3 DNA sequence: TGTGCCAGCAGTGCCCAGCGGGACAGGGGTTTAAGCGGCTACACCTTC.